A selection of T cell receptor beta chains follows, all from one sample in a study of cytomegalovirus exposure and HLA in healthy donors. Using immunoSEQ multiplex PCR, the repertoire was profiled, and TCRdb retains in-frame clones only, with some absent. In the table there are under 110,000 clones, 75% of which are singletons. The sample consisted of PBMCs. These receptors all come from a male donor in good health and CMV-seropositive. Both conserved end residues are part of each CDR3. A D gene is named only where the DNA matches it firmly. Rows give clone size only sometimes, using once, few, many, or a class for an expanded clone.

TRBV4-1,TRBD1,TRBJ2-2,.,TGCGCCAGCAGCCAAGTTCGTGGACAGGGGGCCTGGGAGCTGTTTTTT,CASSQVRGQGAWELFF
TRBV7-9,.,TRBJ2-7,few,TGTTCCAGCAGCTCAACAACCCAACCGGGGAACTTC,CSSSSTTQPGNF
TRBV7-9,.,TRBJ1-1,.,TGTGCCAGCAGCCCCCGGGAAGGGAAAAACACTGAAGCTTTCTTT,CASSPREGKNTEAFF
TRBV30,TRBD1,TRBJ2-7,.,TGTGCCGTTCAGGGGGCGAGCTCCTACGAGCAGTACTTC,CAVQGASSYEQYF
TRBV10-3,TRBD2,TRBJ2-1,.,TGTGCCATCAGGGGGACTAGCGGGATTTCCTACAATGAGCAGTTCTTC,CAIRGTSGISYNEQFF
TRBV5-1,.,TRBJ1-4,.,TGCGCCAGCAGCTTGACAGGGACTAATGAAAAACTGTTTTTT,CASSLTGTNEKLFF
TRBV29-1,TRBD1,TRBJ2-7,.,TGCAGCGCACGACAGGGGGGCCTCACCTACGAGCAGTACTTC,CSARQGGLTYEQYF
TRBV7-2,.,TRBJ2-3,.,TGTGCCAGCAGCGGGCGATTAGATACGCAGTATTTT,CASSGRLDTQYF
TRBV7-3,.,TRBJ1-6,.,TGTGCCAGCGCTGTCAGGGGTAGGAATTCACCCCTCCACTTT,CASAVRGRNSPLHF
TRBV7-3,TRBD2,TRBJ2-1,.,TGTGCCAGCAGCTTAGGTTCAGCGGGAAATGAGCAGTTCTTC,CASSLGSAGNEQFF
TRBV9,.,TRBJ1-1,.,TGTGCCAGCAGCGTAAGTTGGCAGGGACTTGAAGCTTTCTTT,CASSVSWQGLEAFF
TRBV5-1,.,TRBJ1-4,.,TGCGCCAGCAGCTTGGCCGCAGGGCTGGAAGAAAAACTGTTTTTT,CASSLAAGLEEKLFF
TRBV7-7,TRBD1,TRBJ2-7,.,TGTGCCAGCAGCCCTCGGGAAGGGGGCATCGAGCAGTACTTC,CASSPREGGIEQYF
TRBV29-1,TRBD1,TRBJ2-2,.,TGCAGCGCTACGACAGGGGGGGACTCCGGGGAGCTGTTTTTT,CSATTGGDSGELFF
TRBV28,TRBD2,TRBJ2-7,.,TGTGCCAGCAGTTCACGGACTAGCGGAGTCTACGAGCAGTACTTC,CASSSRTSGVYEQYF
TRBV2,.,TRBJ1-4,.,TGTGCCAGCCAGAATGGGGCGGGGCGCCATGAAAAACTGTTTTTT,CASQNGAGRHEKLFF
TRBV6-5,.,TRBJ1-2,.,TGTGCCAGCAGTTACTCAGGGGGGGCGGGTGGCTACACCTTC,CASSYSGGAGGYTF
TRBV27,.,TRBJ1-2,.,TGTGCCAGCAGCTCTCTGACAGCTAACTATGGCTACACCTTC,CASSSLTANYGYTF
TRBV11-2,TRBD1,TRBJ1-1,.,TGTGCCAGCAGTCCAGTTCCCGGGACAGGGAGAGAAGCTTTCTTT,CASSPVPGTGREAFF
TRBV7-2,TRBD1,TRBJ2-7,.,TGTGCCAGCAGCTTAGACGGACAGGGTCACGAGCAGTACTTC,CASSLDGQGHEQYF
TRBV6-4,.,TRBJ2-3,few,TGTGCCAGCAGTGAACAGAGCACAGATACGCAGTATTTT,CASSEQSTDTQYF
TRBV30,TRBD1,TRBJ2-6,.,TGTGCCTGTACGGGACAGGGAAACTCTGGGGCCAACGTCCTGACTTTC,CACTGQGNSGANVLTF
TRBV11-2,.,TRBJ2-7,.,TGTGCCAGCAGCCCCAATTACGAGCAGTACTTC,CASSPNYEQYF
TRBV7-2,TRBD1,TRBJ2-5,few,TGTGCCAGCAGCTACTTTACAGGGGACCAAGAGACCCAGTACTTC,CASSYFTGDQETQYF
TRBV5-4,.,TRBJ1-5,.,TGTGCCAGCAGCGCTGGACAGAACGGTCCCCAGCATTTT,CASSAGQNGPQHF
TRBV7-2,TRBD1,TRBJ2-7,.,TGTGCCAGCAGCGGGACAGGGGGGACCTACGAGCAGTACTTC,CASSGTGGTYEQYF
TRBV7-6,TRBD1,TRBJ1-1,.,TGTGCCAGCAGCCTGAGGGACAGGGGCCCCACTGAAGCTTTCTTT,CASSLRDRGPTEAFF
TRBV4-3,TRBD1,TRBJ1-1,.,TGCGCCAGCAGCCAAGACAGGGGGGTGAAAAGCCGGGCTTTCTTT,CASSQDRGVKSRAFF
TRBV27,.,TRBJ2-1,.,TGTGCCAGCAGAGGGGACACCTCGGCGTACAATGAGCAGTTCTTC,CASRGDTSAYNEQFF
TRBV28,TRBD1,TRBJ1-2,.,TGTGCCAGCAGGACGGGACAGGGGGTTCTTAAAGGCTACACCTTC,CASRTGQGVLKGYTF
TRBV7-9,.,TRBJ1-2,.,TGTGCCAGCAGCTTAGGGTGGAGGGATGGCTACACCTTC,CASSLGWRDGYTF
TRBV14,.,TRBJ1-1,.,TGTGCCAGCAGCCAAGTCGTATCGGCTGAAGCTTTCTTT,CASSQVVSAEAFF
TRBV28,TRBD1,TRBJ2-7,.,TGTGCCAGCATTAGACAGGGGGCTGCCTACGAGCAGTACTTC,CASIRQGAAYEQYF
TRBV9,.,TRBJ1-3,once,TGTGCCAGCAGCTCAAGTAGGGGATACTCTGGAAACACCATATATTTT,CASSSSRGYSGNTIYF
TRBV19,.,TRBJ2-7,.,TGTGCCAGTAGTATAAACAGGTTTCCCTACGAGCAGTACTTC,CASSINRFPYEQYF
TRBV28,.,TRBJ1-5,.,TGTGCCAGCAGTTTATCGCCCCTCGGGGGGAGTCAGCCCCAGCATTTT,CASSLSPLGGSQPQHF
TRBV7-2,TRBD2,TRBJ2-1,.,TGTGCCAGCAGCTTAGCGCTGGCGGGAGCTAACAATGAGCAGTTCTTC,CASSLALAGANNEQFF
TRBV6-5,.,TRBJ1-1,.,TGTGCCATCGGAACAGGGAACACTGAAGCTTTCTTT,CAIGTGNTEAFF
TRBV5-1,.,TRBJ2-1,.,TGCGCCAGCAGCTTGGTCCCAACAGTAAGGGGCAATGAGCAGTTCTTC,CASSLVPTVRGNEQFF
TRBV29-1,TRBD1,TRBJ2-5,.,TGCAGCGGAGGAGGTGGGGGACAGAAAGAGACCCAGTACTTC,CSGGGGGQKETQYF
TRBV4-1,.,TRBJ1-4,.,TGCGCCAGCAGCCACCTTGGGGGGGATGAAAAACTGTTTTTT,CASSHLGGDEKLFF
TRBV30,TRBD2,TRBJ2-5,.,TGTGCCTGGAGTAGCGGGAGTAGCCAGTACTTC,CAWSSGSSQYF